Each of the 22 T cell receptor beta chains below was sequenced from the same sample in a study of cytomegalovirus exposure and HLA in healthy donors. Amplification used 60 Vbeta primers and 13 Jbeta primers. Assay used: immunoSEQ multiplex PCR; TCRdb lists only in-frame clones, some missing. The sample records 97,000 or so clones, about 69% being singletons. Sequencing was carried out using PBMCs. The receptors derive from a human donor in good health.

This clone showed up just a few times. The chain couples TRBV28 to TRBJ1-5; D is possibly TRBD1 (6 bases). Germline CDR1 is MDHEN and CDR2 is SYDVKM. There are 15 residues in the CDR3. V lost 2 bases and J 4 bases, leaving 12 bases between the germline ends. The CDR3 bases are TGTGCCAGCAGTTTAGTGGGGGCGAGGAATCAGCCCCAGCATTTT. Protein: CASSLVGARNQPQHF. Drawing the rest from reference TRBV28 and TRBJ1-5, the complete variable domain is DVKVTQSSRYLVKRTGEKVFLECVQDMDHENMFWYRQDPGLGLRLIYFSYDVKMKEKGDIPEGYSVSREKKERFSLILESASTNQTSMYLCASSLVGARNQPQHFGDGTRLSIL.

The J gene is TRBJ2-1, the V gene TRBV6-1; D gene uncertain. Germline CDR1 and CDR2: MNHNS and SASEGT. V was cut by 6 bases and J by 3 bases, with 9 bases left in between. The CDR3 extends over 13 amino acids. The CDR3 reads CASRGDNYNEQFF. CDR3 nucleotides: TGTGCCAGCAGAGGTGACAACTACAATGAGCAGTTCTTC.

This clone showed up just a few times. The V and J genes are TRBV4-1 and TRBJ2-3; TRBD2 matches at 9 bases. The germline gives CDR1 MGHRA, CDR2 YSYEKL. The CDR3 covers 17 residues. V was clipped by 1 base and J by 1 base; unmatched bases: 6. Here the CDR3 DNA reads TGCGCCAGCAGCCAAGGAGGGTTAGCGGGAGGCACAGATACGCAGTATTTT. Encoded protein: CASSQGGLAGGTDTQYF.

This clone appeared a single time. This chain links TRBV5-1 with TRBJ2-3, with 14 positions matching TRBD2. Germline-derived CDR1 and CDR2 are SGHRS and YFSETQ. The V gene end was trimmed by 4 bases and the J gene end by 4 bases; junction bases not matched to a gene: 8. This CDR3 comprises 17 residues. The CDR3 reads CASSRTSGGSLADTQYF. The CDR3, as DNA: TGCGCCAGCAGCCGGACTAGCGGGGGGTCTCTAGCAGATACGCAGTATTTT.

The chain joins TRBV27 to TRBJ1-5; 12 positions match TRBD1. CDR1 and CDR2 from the germline V gene are MNHEY and SMNVEV (reference sequence). V was pared by 3 bases and J by 6 bases, with 9 bases of the junction left unmatched. This CDR3 has 17 residues. CDR3 residues: CASSFAGGTGGSQPQHF. In DNA, the CDR3 is TGTGCCAGCAGTTTTGCTGGGGGGACAGGGGGCAGTCAGCCCCAGCATTTT.

The chain uses TRBV12-5 and TRBJ2-3; TRBD2 aligns across 11 bases. The V segment lost 1 base and the J segment 14 bases; nucleotides outside the gene matches: 5. In germline, CDR1 is LGHNT, CDR2 FRNRAP. The CDR3 runs to 13 residues. The CDR3 region is CASGLAPGLAAYF. DNA of the CDR3: TGTGCTAGTGGTTTGGCCCCGGGACTAGCGGCGTATTTT.

The rearrangement joins TRBV19 to TRBJ2-2; the D is unclear. The germline V gene has CDR1 LNHDA and CDR2 SQIVND (reference sequence). The CDR3 runs to 14 residues. With 0 bases removed from V and 4 bases from J, the gap between germline ends came to 6 bases. CDR3 sequence: CASSIDTGTGELFF. The CDR3 DNA is TGTGCCAGTAGTATAGACACTGGCACCGGGGAGCTGTTTTTT.

This clone was seen just once. The CDR3 loop is CAWSVGTSGNTDTQYF. In nucleotides, the CDR3 is TGTGCCTGGAGTGTAGGGACTAGCGGAAACACAGATACGCAGTATTTT. The chain is built from TRBV30 and TRBJ2-3; 11 nucleotides match TRBD2. Per germline, CDR1 GTSNPN and CDR2 SVGIG (reference sequence). J lost 2 bases, V lost 0 bases, and 4 bases had no gene match. The CDR3 runs to 16 residues. The full variable domain, its missing parts supplied by reference TRBV30 and TRBJ2-3, is SQTIHQWPATLVQPVGSPLSLECTVEGTSNPNLYWYRQAAGRGLQLLFYSVGIGQISSEVPQNLSASRPQDRQFILSSKKLLLSDSGFYLCAWSVGTSGNTDTQYFGPGTRLTVL.

The gene calls are TRBV18 and TRBJ1-4, with 7 bases aligning to TRBD1. This CDR3 region has 14 residues. The germline V gene has CDR1 KGHSH and CDR2 LQKENI. Unmatched junction bases numbered 7, after V lost 4 bases and J lost 8 bases. As DNA, the CDR3 is TGTGCCAGCTCACTAACAGGGGTGGACGAAAAACTGTTTTTT. This codes for CASSLTGVDEKLFF.

The CDR3 DNA is TGTGCCATCAGTGAGGCGGAACTTACGGGGGACAATGAGCAGTTCTTC. Its protein product is CAISEAELTGDNEQFF. The V gene is TRBV10-3, the J gene TRBJ2-1; D might be TRBD2 (6 bases). Germline V lookup: CDR1 ENHRY, CDR2 SYGVKD. The CDR3 has 16 amino acids. The germline V and J ends were trimmed by 2 bases and 5 bases, with 16 bases remaining between them.

The chain combines TRBV18 with TRBJ2-3; TRBD2 aligns across 8 bases. The CDR3 sequence is 13 residues long. Unmatched junction bases numbered 3, after V lost 6 bases and J lost 4 bases. Germline-derived CDR1 and CDR2 are KGHSH and LQKENI. CDR3 sequence (DNA): TGTGCCAGCTCGGGACTAGAGTCAGATACGCAGTATTTT. Protein product: CASSGLESDTQYF.

This clone was seen a few times. The rearrangement joins TRBV19 to TRBJ2-3, with 11 bases that match TRBD2. The CDR3 loop spans 16 amino acids. Germline assignment: CDR1 LNHDA and CDR2 SQIVND (reference sequence). The V and J ends lost 7 bases and 1 base, in that order; junction bases with no gene match: 7. The CDR3 region is CASILGLAGRTDTQYF. CDR3 DNA: TGTGCCAGTATCCTTGGACTAGCGGGCCGCACAGATACGCAGTATTTT.

The rearrangement links TRBV18 to TRBJ2-7, with TRBD2 as a possible D gene (6 bases). V was clipped by 8 bases and J by 2 bases, with 13 bases between them. Germline CDR1 KGHSH, CDR2 LQKENI. CDR3 length: 13 amino acids. The CDR3 DNA sequence: TGTGCCAGCGCTTCGGCGGGACCCTACGAGCAGTACTTC. It encodes CASASAGPYEQYF.

In its sample, this clone was seen a few times. The V gene is TRBV4-2, the J gene TRBJ2-1; 12 bases align to TRBD2. Germline CDR1 reads LGHNA; CDR2 reads YNFKEQ. The length of the CDR3 is 16 residues. Losses at the gene ends were 1 base for V and 4 bases for J; bases not matched to a gene: 2. The CDR3 sequence: CASSQAGLAGYNEQFF. For the CDR3, the DNA is TGTGCCAGCAGCCAAGCAGGACTAGCGGGGTACAATGAGCAGTTCTTC.

The gene calls are TRBV5-5 and TRBJ1-3; D perhaps matches TRBD1 (6 bases). CDR3 length: 15 residues. The germline gives CDR1 SGHKS, CDR2 YYEKEE (reference sequence). The V end lost 1 base, the J end lost 3 bases, and 11 bases lay between the germline ends. CDR3 nucleotides: TGTGCCAGCAGCTTGACAGGGATAGGTGGAAACACCATATATTTT. Residues: CASSLTGIGGNTIYF.

The chain carries TRBV7-9 and TRBJ2-3; 9 bases line up with TRBD2. There are 15 residues in the CDR3. V dropped 6 bases and J dropped 5; count of bases not matched to a gene: 9. CDR1 is SEHNR and CDR2 is FQNEAQ in the germline V gene (reference sequence). The CDR3 spells CASRGGIAGEDTQYF. CDR3 DNA: TGTGCCAGCAGGGGGGGTATAGCGGGAGAAGATACGCAGTATTTT.

The rearrangement uses TRBV2 and TRBJ2-7; maybe TRBD1 (7 bases). V lost 6 bases to trimming and J lost 7 bases, with 22 bases between them. The CDR3 runs 15 residues. The germline V gene encodes CDR1 SNHLY and CDR2 FYNNEI. The CDR3 bases are TGTGCCAGCAGGGACAGGCGGGGAGCGAGATTGGAGCAGTACTTC. Amino acid sequence: CASRDRRGARLEQYF.

The chain links TRBV27 to TRBJ1-5; no clear D. CDR3 length equals 13 residues. Between the trimmed V and J ends, which lost 6 bases and 3 bases, there was a span of 9 bases. Germline CDR1 reads MNHEY; CDR2 reads SMNVEV (reference sequence). CDR3 amino acids: CASSPLYNQPQHF. Here the CDR3 DNA reads TGTGCCAGCAGCCCTCTCTACAATCAGCCCCAGCATTTT.

The chain combines TRBV2 with TRBJ1-2; 7 nucleotides align to TRBD1. The CDR3 covers 16 residues. With 7 bases clipped from V and 0 bases from J, the junction kept 11 bases outside the gene matches. CDR1 is SNHLY, CDR2 FYNNEI, per germline. CDR3 amino acids: CASIEEGARTNYGYTF. CDR3 in DNA: TGTGCCAGCATCGAGGAGGGGGCCCGAACTAACTATGGCTACACCTTC.

The chain employs TRBV2 and TRBJ2-6, with 8 bases that match TRBD2. The V segment lost 3 bases and the J segment 3 bases; nucleotides outside the gene matches: 7. The CDR3 length is 17 residues. CDR1 SNHLY and CDR2 FYNNEI come from the germline V gene. This CDR3 reads CASSEPAGVGGANVLTF. The CDR3 DNA sequence: TGTGCCAGCAGTGAGCCAGCGGGAGTGGGTGGGGCCAACGTCCTGACTTTC.

The V gene is TRBV6-1, the J gene TRBJ1-2; 8 nucleotides align to TRBD1. Germline assignment: CDR1 MNHNS and CDR2 SASEGT. V lost 6 bases to trimming and J lost 3 bases; unmatched junction nucleotides: 6. The CDR3 covers 14 residues. The DNA for the CDR3 is TGTGCCAGCAGGGAACAGGGGGTGGACTATGGCTACACCTTC. Protein: CASREQGVDYGYTF.

V is TRBV5-1 and J is TRBJ2-7; weak D call: TRBD1 (5 bases). V lost 4 bases and J lost 2, with 7 bases in between. This CDR3 is built from 12 residues. Germline lookup yields CDR1 SGHRS and CDR2 YFSETQ. DNA for the CDR3: TGCGCCAGCAGCCTCAGGGCCTACGAGCAGTACTTC. Amino acids: CASSLRAYEQYF.